This passage covers 8 T cell receptor beta chains from one sample sequenced in a study of blood T cell repertoires in COVID-19. The assay was immunoSEQ multiplex PCR, and TCRdb's table has in-frame clones only and misses some. The table has roughly 200,000 clones, around four fifths seen once. Sequencing used peripheral blood. The receptors derive from a man in his forties with active or convalescent COVID-19.

This clone was found once. The chain combines TRBV30 with TRBJ1-1; weak D call: TRBD1 (5 bases). Germline V gene lookup returns CDR1 GTSNPN and CDR2 SVGIG (reference sequence). The CDR3 runs 12 residues. Trimming stripped 3 bases from V and 4 bases from J, with 9 bases between. The CDR3, as DNA: TGTGCCTGGAGAGGGGAGGGCACTGAAGCTTTCTTT. Its protein is CAWRGEGTEAFF.

The V and J genes are TRBV7-9 and TRBJ1-4; 7 nucleotides match TRBD1. The CDR3 loop spans 13 amino acids. The germline CDR1 and CDR2 sequences are SEHNR and FQNEAQ (reference sequence). V gave up 8 bases and J gave up 8 bases; unmatched junction bases: 8. This CDR3 reads CASGSQGVEKLFF. The CDR3 DNA is TGTGCCAGCGGCTCCCAGGGGGTAGAAAAACTGTTTTTT.

This sequence joins TRBV5-8 and TRBJ1-1; perhaps TRBD1 as D (6 bases). Germline V CDR1 and CDR2: SGHTS, YDEGEE. V lost 4 bases and J lost 11, with 15 bases in between. This CDR3 is 12 amino acids long. CDR3 sequence (DNA): TGTGCCAGCAGCCCTGGGACATTCGGCGCTTTCTTT. It is translated as CASSPGTFGAFF.

The V call is TRBV19, the J call TRBJ1-5; D unresolved. The CDR3 has 16 amino acids. Per germline, CDR1 LNHDA and CDR2 SQIVND (reference sequence). Trimming removed 4 bases at V and 1 base at J, with 14 bases between. Here the CDR3 reads CASSTIGTRSNQPQHF. The CDR3 bases are TGTGCCAGTAGTACAATCGGTACTCGGAGCAATCAGCCCCAGCATTTT. Together with reference TRBV19 and TRBJ1-5, the CDR3 gives the full variable domain: DGGITQSPKYLFRKEGQNVTLSCEQNLNHDAMYWYRQDPGQGLRLIYYSQIVNDFQKGDIAEGYSVSREKKESFPLTVTSAQKNPTAFYLCASSTIGTRSNQPQHFGDGTRLSIL.

The chain joins TRBV12-5 to TRBJ1-5; perhaps TRBD1 as D (6 bases). V was shortened by 6 bases and J by 0 bases, with 12 bases between the two germline ends. This CDR3 is 15 amino acids long. The V gene's germline CDR1 is LGHNT and CDR2 FRNRAP. CDR3 amino acids: CASGLQGLSNQPQHF. The CDR3 coding sequence is TGTGCTAGTGGCTTACAGGGCCTTAGCAATCAGCCCCAGCATTTT.

This chain links TRBV5-1 with TRBJ2-1; 8 nucleotides match TRBD2. CDR1 is SGHRS, CDR2 YFSETQ, per germline. V lost 4 bases to trimming and J lost 0 bases; unmatched junction nucleotides: 3. The CDR3 spans 15 residues. CDR3 bases: TGCGCCAGCAGCCCGACTAGCGCCTCCTACAATGAGCAGTTCTTC. Amino acid sequence: CASSPTSASYNEQFF.

The V call is TRBV30, the J call TRBJ1-1; no definite D call. V gave up 1 base and J gave up 10 bases, with 10 bases separating them. The CDR3 spans 11 residues. Germline CDR1 and CDR2: GTSNPN and SVGIG (reference sequence). The CDR3 DNA follows: TGTGCCTGGAGTGACCTCGCCGGAGCTTTCTTT. As protein: CAWSDLAGAFF.

The rearrangement uses TRBV6-5 and TRBJ1-5; D remains ambiguous. Germline V gene data show CDR1 as MNHEY and CDR2 as SVGAGI. The ends were cut back, 6 bases at V and 0 bases at J, with 6 bases in the middle. This CDR3 is built from 13 residues. DNA of the CDR3: TGTGCCAGCAGCGTTTTTAGCAATCAGCCCCAGCATTTT. Amino acid sequence: CASSVFSNQPQHF.